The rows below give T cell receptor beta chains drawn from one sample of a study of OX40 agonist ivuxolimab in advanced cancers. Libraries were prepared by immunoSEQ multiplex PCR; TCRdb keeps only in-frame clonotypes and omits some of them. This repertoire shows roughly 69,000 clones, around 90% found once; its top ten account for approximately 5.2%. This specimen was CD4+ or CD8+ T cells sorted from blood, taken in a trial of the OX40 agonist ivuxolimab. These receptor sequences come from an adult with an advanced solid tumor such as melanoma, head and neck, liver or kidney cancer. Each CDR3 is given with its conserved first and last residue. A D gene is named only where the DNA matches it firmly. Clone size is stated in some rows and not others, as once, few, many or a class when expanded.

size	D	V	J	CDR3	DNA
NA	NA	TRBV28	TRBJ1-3	CASTTGGSHSGNTIYF	TGTGCCAGCACCACGGGGGGTTCTCACTCTGGAAACACCATATATTTT
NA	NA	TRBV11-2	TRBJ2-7	CASSLEADPYEQYF	TGTGCCAGCAGCTTAGAAGCGGACCCCTACGAGCAGTACTTC
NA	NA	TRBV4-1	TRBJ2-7	CASSHGAGPYEQYF	TGCGCCAGCAGCCACGGGGCAGGGCCATACGAGCAGTACTTC
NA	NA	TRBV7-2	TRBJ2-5	CASSQSVVTQYF	TGTGCCAGCAGCCAAAGTGTGGTGACCCAGTACTTC
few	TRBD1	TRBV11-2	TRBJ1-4	CASSLDQGTANEKLFF	TGTGCCAGCAGCTTAGATCAGGGGACAGCTAATGAAAAACTGTTTTTT
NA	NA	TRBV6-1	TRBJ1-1	CASNPNNLNTEAFF	TGTGCCAGCAACCCGAATAATTTGAACACTGAAGCTTTCTTT
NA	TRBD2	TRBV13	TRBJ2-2	CASSFGGRAPTGELFF	TGTGCCAGCAGCTTTGGGGGGAGGGCTCCCACCGGGGAGCTGTTTTTT
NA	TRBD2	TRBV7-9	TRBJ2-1	CASSLVGGQFEQFF	TGTGCCAGCAGCTTAGTGGGAGGGCAGTTTGAGCAGTTCTTC
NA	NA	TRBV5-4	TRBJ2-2	CASSTGLIGATGELFF	TGTGCCAGCAGCACTGGTCTAATTGGTGCCACCGGGGAGCTGTTTTTT
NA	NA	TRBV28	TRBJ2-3	CASSQDRDTQYF	TGTGCCAGCAGCCAAGACAGGGATACGCAGTATTTT
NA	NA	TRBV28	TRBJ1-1	CASSPRGTGNEAFF	TGTGCCAGCAGTCCTCGTGGCACGGGTAATGAAGCTTTCTTT
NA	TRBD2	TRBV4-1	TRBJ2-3	CASSQAATGGAGDTQYF	TGCGCCAGCAGCCAAGCGGCGACGGGAGGAGCAGGAGATACGCAGTATTTT
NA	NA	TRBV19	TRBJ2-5	CASQLQGQETQYF	TGTGCCAGCCAACTCCAGGGACAAGAGACCCAGTACTTC
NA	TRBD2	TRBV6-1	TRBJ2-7	CASSEASGGATYEQYF	TGTGCCAGCAGTGAAGCCTCCGGGGGGGCTACCTACGAGCAGTACTTC
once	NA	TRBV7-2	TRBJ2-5	CASSLKETQYF	TGTGCCAGCAGCTTAAAAGAGACCCAGTACTTC
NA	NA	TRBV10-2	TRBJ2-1	CASSDTTGEQFF	TGCGCCAGCAGTGACACGACGGGAGAGCAGTTCTTC
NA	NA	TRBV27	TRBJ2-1	CASRAEGSGFF	TGTGCCAGCAGGGCCGAGGGTTCGGGATTCTTC
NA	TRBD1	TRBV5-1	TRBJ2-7	CASSSDRGIYEQYF	TGCGCCAGCAGCTCGGACAGGGGGATATACGAGCAGTACTTC
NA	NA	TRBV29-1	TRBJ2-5	CSVGLGQRETQYF	TGCAGCGTTGGGTTGGGCCAACGGGAGACCCAGTACTTC
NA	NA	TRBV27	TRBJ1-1	CASSLNNMWGRNTEAFF	TGTGCCAGCAGTTTAAACAACATGTGGGGTAGGAACACTGAAGCTTTCTTT
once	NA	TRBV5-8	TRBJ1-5	CASSLRGTGTNQPQHF	TGTGCCAGCAGCTTGAGAGGAACTGGGACCAATCAGCCCCAGCATTTT
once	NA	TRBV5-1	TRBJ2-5	CASSFFREEETQYF	TGCGCCAGCAGCTTTTTCCGGGAAGAAGAGACCCAGTACTTC
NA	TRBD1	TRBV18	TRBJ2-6	CASSPGTGNSGANVLTF	TGTGCCAGCTCACCGGGGACAGGGAATTCTGGGGCCAACGTCCTGACTTTC
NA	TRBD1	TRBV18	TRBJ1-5	CASSAGTASNQPQHF	TGTGCCAGCTCAGCCGGGACAGCTAGCAATCAGCCCCAGCATTTT
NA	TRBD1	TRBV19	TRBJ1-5	CASSIMGTGTNQPQHF	TGTGCCAGTAGTATAATGGGGACAGGGACCAATCAGCCCCAGCATTTT
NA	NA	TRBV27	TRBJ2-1	CASSSLWSGEISYNEQFF	TGTGCCAGCAGTTCACTGTGGTCGGGCGAGATCTCCTACAATGAGCAGTTCTTC
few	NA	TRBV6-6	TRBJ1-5	CASSYQGSHNQPQHF	TGTGCCAGCAGTTACCAGGGAAGCCACAATCAGCCCCAGCATTTT
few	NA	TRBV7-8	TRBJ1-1	CASSFAWKNTEAFF	TGTGCCAGCAGCTTTGCATGGAAGAACACTGAAGCTTTCTTT
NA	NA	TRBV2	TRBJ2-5	CASSQRGGETQYF	TGTGCCAGCAGTCAGAGAGGAGGGGAGACCCAGTACTTC
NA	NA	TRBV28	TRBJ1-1	CASSFPRGSIFEAFF	TGTGCCAGCAGTTTTCCGAGGGGAAGCATCTTTGAAGCTTTCTTT